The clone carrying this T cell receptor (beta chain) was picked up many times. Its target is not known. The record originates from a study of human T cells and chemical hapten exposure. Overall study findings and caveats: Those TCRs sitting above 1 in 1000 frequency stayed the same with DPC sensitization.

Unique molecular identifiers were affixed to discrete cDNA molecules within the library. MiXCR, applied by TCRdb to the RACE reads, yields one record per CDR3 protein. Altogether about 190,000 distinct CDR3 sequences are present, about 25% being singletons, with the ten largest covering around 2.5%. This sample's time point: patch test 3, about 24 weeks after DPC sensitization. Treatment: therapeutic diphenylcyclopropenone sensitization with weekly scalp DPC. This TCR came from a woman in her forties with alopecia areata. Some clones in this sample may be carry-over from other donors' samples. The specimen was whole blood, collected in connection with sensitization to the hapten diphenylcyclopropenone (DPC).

CDR3 sequence reads: CASSLAWDRGRGANYGYTF. Here the CDR3 DNA reads TGTGCCAGCAGCTTGGCCTGGGACAGGGGGCGCGGGGCTAACTATGGCTACACCTTC. The genes are TRBV5-6 and TRBJ1-2; 12 bases line up with TRBD1. Germline V gene sequence: CDR1 SGHDT, CDR2 YYEEEE. J gave up 0 bases and V 0 bases, and 9 bases lay outside the gene matches. The CDR3 loop spans 19 amino acids.